These 28 T cell receptor beta chains were all obtained from the same sample, sequenced in a study of T cell changes during pregnancy in multiple sclerosis. Sequencing used immunoSEQ multiplex PCR; TCRdb keeps in-frame clones, though not all of them. Seen here are 100,000 to 130,000 clones, just under 95% observed once, and the top ten hold less than 0.9%. Source: peripheral blood, taken in the third trimester of pregnancy. These receptors all come from a female donor in good health, enrolled as a control in a pregnancy study.

V and J are TRBV12-2 and TRBJ1-4; the table's D gene call, TRBD1, was not cross checked with the DNA. TRBV12-2 is classified as a pseudogene. There are 16 residues in the CDR3. CDR3 residues: CASRLGQRTTNEKLFF. The CDR3 region has the DNA TGTGCAAGTCGCTTAGGACAGAGAACAACTAATGAAAAACTGTTTTTT.

The rearrangement links TRBV28 to TRBJ1-6, with 7 nucleotides matching TRBD1. The ends lost 3 bases at V and 8 bases at J; junction bases unmatched: 10. The CDR3 has 16 amino acids. Germline V gives CDR1 MDHEN, CDR2 SYDVKM. The CDR3 DNA sequence: TGTGCCAGCAGTTTTGAGGGCGGGACAGTTGATTCACCCCTCCACTTT. Translating gives CASSFEGGTVDSPLHF.

The V call is TRBV9, the J call TRBJ1-2; the match to TRBD1 covers 8 bases. This CDR3 is 15 amino acids long. Trimming at V came to 4 bases and at J to 8 bases, leaving 13 bases not matched to a gene. Germline CDR1 is SGDLS and CDR2 is YYNGEE. The CDR3 is CASSRDRGRLGGYTF. CDR3 in DNA: TGTGCCAGCAGCCGAGACAGGGGACGATTGGGAGGCTACACCTTC. The whole variable domain, remainder taken from reference TRBV9 and TRBJ1-2, is DSGVTQTPKHLITATGQRVTLRCSPRSGDLSVYWYQQSLDQGLQFLIQYYNGEERAKGNILERFSAQQFPDLHSELNLSSLELGDSALYFCASSRDRGRLGGYTFGSGTRLTVV.

The CDR3: CASSLEANTEAFF. The CDR3 coding sequence is TGTGCCAGCAGTCTGGAGGCTAACACTGAAGCTTTCTTT. The chain carries TRBV13 and TRBJ1-1; D uncertain. The CDR3 loop spans 13 amino acids. Trimming took 6 bases from V and 2 from J, leaving 10 bases between them. Germline CDR1 PRHDT, CDR2 FYEKMQ (reference sequence).

The chain is built from TRBV7-2 and TRBJ1-4; TRBD1 matches at 9 bases. The V segment lost 0 bases and the J segment 8 bases; nucleotides outside the gene matches: 10. CDR1 SGHTA and CDR2 FQGNSA come from the germline V gene. The CDR3 sequence is 17 residues long. As DNA, the CDR3 is TGTGCCAGCAGCTTAGCTATAACGGGACAGGGTAGAGAAAAACTGTTTTTT. Amino acid sequence: CASSLAITGQGREKLFF. The full variable domain, its missing parts supplied by reference TRBV7-2 and TRBJ1-4, is GAGVSQSPSNKVTEKGKDVELRCDPISGHTALYWYRQSLGQGLEFLIYFQGNSAPDKSGLPSDRFSAERTGGSVSTLTIQRTQQEDSAVYLCASSLAITGQGREKLFFGSGTQLSVL.

The chain combines TRBV27 with TRBJ1-1, with 8 bases lining up with TRBD1. The CDR3 spans 15 residues. Unmatched junction bases numbered 10, after V lost 6 bases and J lost 4 bases. CDR1 and CDR2 from the germline V gene are MNHEY and SMNVEV (reference sequence). The CDR3 DNA sequence: TGTGCCAGCAGCCGGTCGGACAGGGAAATCACTGAAGCTTTCTTT. It yields the protein CASSRSDREITEAFF.

The chain carries TRBV2 and TRBJ2-1, with D uncertain. This CDR3 spans 11 amino acids. The V and J ends lost 8 bases and 6 bases respectively, with 8 bases between them. CDR1 and CDR2 from the germline V gene are SNHLY and FYNNEI. The CDR3: CASGPSNEQFF. The DNA of the CDR3 is TGTGCCAGCGGGCCGAGCAATGAGCAGTTCTTC.

This chain joins TRBV13 and TRBJ2-7; D is possibly TRBD1 (5 bases). Germline V CDR1 and CDR2: PRHDT, FYEKMQ (reference sequence). The CDR3 runs to 15 residues. V lost 4 bases and J lost 1, with 14 bases in between. The CDR3 coding sequence is TGTGCCAGCAGCTCGGCGATGACAGCATCCTACGAGCAGTACTTC. Translating gives CASSSAMTASYEQYF.

The chain joins TRBV19 to TRBJ1-1; D possibly corresponds to TRBD1 (5 bases). Trimming took 1 base from V and 0 from J, leaving 15 bases between them. Germline V CDR1 and CDR2: LNHDA, SQIVND (reference sequence). The CDR3 runs to 17 residues. CDR3 amino acids: CASSIGRTRRMNTEAFF. CDR3 nucleotides: TGTGCCAGTAGTATAGGCCGGACACGAAGGATGAACACTGAAGCTTTCTTT.

This clone was seen a few times. The V gene is TRBV4-2, the J gene TRBJ2-5, with 9 bases lining up with TRBD2. J gave up 4 bases and V 0 bases, and 6 bases lay outside the gene matches. This CDR3 has 16 residues. The V gene's germline CDR1 is LGHNA and CDR2 YNFKEQ. CDR3 in amino acids: CASSQDLASGAETQYF. CDR3 DNA: TGTGCCAGCAGCCAAGATCTGGCTAGCGGGGCAGAGACCCAGTACTTC.

This rearrangement joins TRBV27 to TRBJ1-6, with D unclear. Germline CDR1 reads MNHEY; CDR2 reads SMNVEV (reference sequence). The V end was cut by 6 bases, the J end by 10 bases, with 19 bases between. The CDR3 covers 15 residues. The CDR3 protein is CASSLNERTGSPLHF. CDR3 DNA: TGTGCCAGCAGCCTCAACGAGAGGACGGGGTCACCCCTCCACTTT.

The genes are TRBV5-4 and TRBJ2-7; the D gene is possibly TRBD2 (7 bases). Germline V gene data show CDR1 as SGHNT and CDR2 as YYREEE (reference sequence). The length of the CDR3 is 15 residues. With 1 base removed from V and 0 bases from J, the gap between germline ends came to 11 bases. CDR3: CASSLFRGASYEQYF. CDR3 nucleotides: TGTGCCAGCAGCTTGTTCCGGGGGGCCTCCTACGAGCAGTACTTC.

This sequence joins TRBV4-2 and TRBJ1-2; D may be TRBD1 (6 bases). The CDR3 is made up of 14 amino acids. Germline loops: CDR1 LGHNA, CDR2 YNFKEQ. V lost 4 bases to trimming and J lost 2 bases, with 11 bases between them. The CDR3 loop is CASSPGGPNYGYTF. CDR3 DNA sequence: TGTGCCAGCAGCCCGGGGGGCCCAAACTATGGCTACACCTTC.

This clone was detected only a few times. V usage is TRBV19 and J usage is TRBJ2-1; TRBD1 matches at 11 bases. The CDR3 is made up of 16 amino acids. The junction had 13 bases not matched to a gene; V was cut back by 7 bases and J by 8 bases. CDR1 LNHDA and CDR2 SQIVND come from the germline V gene (reference sequence). The CDR3 reads CASKPRPGQGAHEQFF. In nucleotides, the CDR3 is TGTGCCAGTAAACCCCGTCCAGGACAGGGGGCCCATGAGCAGTTCTTC.

The V gene is TRBV20-1, the J gene TRBJ1-4; D remains ambiguous. Germline CDR1 DFQATT, CDR2 SNEGSKA (reference sequence). The CDR3 runs to 11 residues. V lost 6 bases, J lost 6 bases, and 8 bases lay in between. CDR3 region: CSAPEDEKLFF. The CDR3, as DNA: TGCAGTGCCCCGGAGGATGAAAAACTGTTTTTT.

The gene calls are TRBV18 and TRBJ2-5; 7 bases match TRBD2. In germline, CDR1 is KGHSH, CDR2 LQKENI. The CDR3 runs 13 residues. Germline trimming cut 4 bases from V and 1 base from J; bases unmatched to any gene: 0. The CDR3 nucleotides are TGTGCCAGCTCACGCGGGGGCCAAGAGACCCAGTACTTC. Translating gives CASSRGGQETQYF. Full variable domain (rest looked up from reference TRBV18 and TRBJ2-5): NAGVMQNPRHLVRRRGQEARLRCSPMKGHSHVYWYRQLPEEGLKFMVYLQKENIIDESGMPKERFSAEFPKEGPSILRIQQVVRGDSAAYFCASSRGGQETQYFGPGTRLLVL.

The chain employs TRBV7-8 and TRBJ1-6, with D possibly TRBD1 on 6 matching bases. The CDR3 totals 14 residues. V lost 2 bases and J lost 7, with 9 bases in between. In germline, CDR1 is SGHVS, CDR2 FQNEAQ. CDR3 amino acids: CASSLTGSNSPLHF. In DNA form, the CDR3 reads TGTGCCAGCAGCTTAACAGGGAGCAATTCACCCCTCCACTTT. Variable domain in full (rest from reference TRBV7-8 and TRBJ1-6): GAGVSQSPRYKVAKRGQDVALRCDPISGHVSLFWYQQALGQGPEFLTYFQNEAQLDKSGLPSDRFFAERPEGSVSTLKIQRTQQEDSAVYLCASSLTGSNSPLHFGNGTRLTVT.

CDR3 bases: TGTGCCAGCAGTGAACAGCGAGTAAGCACCGGGGAGCTGTTTTTT. Amino acid sequence: CASSEQRVSTGELFF. The J gene is TRBJ2-2, the V gene TRBV2; D remains ambiguous. CDR3 length: 15 residues. V lost 2 bases and J lost 4, with 11 bases in between. Germline V lookup: CDR1 SNHLY, CDR2 FYNNEI.

This chain links TRBV30 with TRBJ1-1; 12 bases map to TRBD1. The CDR3 is 17 amino acids. The V gene end was trimmed by 1 base and the J gene end by 0 bases; junction bases not matched to a gene: 6. Germline CDR1 and CDR2: GTSNPN and SVGIG (reference sequence). DNA for the CDR3: TGTGCCTGGAGTGGGGACAGGGGGCCGGGCGTGAACACTGAAGCTTTCTTT. It translates to CAWSGDRGPGVNTEAFF.

The rearrangement links TRBV27 to TRBJ2-7; 8 nucleotides line up with TRBD2. The ends lost 5 bases at V and 7 bases at J; junction bases unmatched: 4. The CDR3 contains 12 residues. Germline CDR1 is MNHEY and CDR2 is SMNVEV (reference sequence). The CDR3 DNA follows: TGTGCCAGCAGTCCGCCGGGGGGGGAGCAGTACTTC. As protein: CASSPPGGEQYF.

This clone was seen once. The chain employs TRBV10-1 and TRBJ1-1; D is ambiguous. With 6 bases removed from V and 3 bases from J, the gap between germline ends came to 23 bases. The CDR3 contains 17 residues. In germline, CDR1 is WNHNN, CDR2 SYGVQD (reference sequence). DNA of the CDR3: TGCGCCAGCAGGGCCCGGAGTAGGAGGTCTGTATACACTGAAGCTTTCTTT. It translates to CASRARSRRSVYTEAFF.

The rearrangement links TRBV11-3 to TRBJ2-2; D is perhaps TRBD2 (5 bases). In germline, CDR1 is SGHNT, CDR2 YENEEA. Trimming removed 0 bases from V and 1 base from J, with 6 bases in between. This CDR3 has 15 residues. DNA of the CDR3: TGTGCCAGCAGCTTAGATCGGGGGAACACCGGGGAGCTGTTTTTT. Encoded protein: CASSLDRGNTGELFF.

V usage is TRBV7-8 and J usage is TRBJ2-7, with TRBD1 matching over 8 bases. This CDR3 region has 15 residues. CDR1 and CDR2 (germline): SGHVS, FQNEAQ. V was pared by 8 bases and J by 4 bases, with 13 bases of the junction left unmatched. CDR3 loop: CASRSRTGSLYEQYF. DNA for the CDR3: TGTGCCAGCCGTTCCCGGACAGGGAGTTTGTACGAGCAGTACTTC.

The chain uses TRBV7-9 and TRBJ1-2; 9 positions match TRBD1. Germline CDR1 reads SEHNR; CDR2 reads FQNEAQ (reference sequence). There are 18 residues in the CDR3. The ends lost 4 bases at V and 4 bases at J; junction bases unmatched: 16. CDR3 in DNA: TGTGCCAGCAGCTCCGGTCCCGGGACAGGGAGGGTAATCTATGGCTACACCTTC. Protein sequence: CASSSGPGTGRVIYGYTF.

This chain uses TRBV6-5 with TRBJ2-3, with D perhaps TRBD2 (5 bases). Per the germline V gene, CDR1 is MNHEY and CDR2 is SVGAGI. V lost 4 bases, J lost 3 bases, and 11 bases lay in between. CDR3 size: 14 residues. The chain's CDR3 is CASSSAGSTDTQYF. The CDR3 nucleotides read TGTGCCAGCAGTTCGGCGGGTAGTACAGATACGCAGTATTTT.

The rearrangement joins TRBV11-3 to TRBJ2-5, with D possibly matching TRBD2 (7 bases). The CDR3 is 16 amino acids. The ends were cut back, 0 bases at V and 3 bases at J, with 14 bases in the middle. CDR1 is SGHNT and CDR2 is YENEEA in the germline V gene. CDR3 region: CASSLEGGRGEETQYF. The CDR3 nucleotides read TGTGCCAGCAGCTTAGAAGGGGGGAGGGGAGAAGAGACCCAGTACTTC. The full variable domain, in which reference TRBV11-3 and TRBJ2-5 provide the parts outside the CDR3, is EAGVVQSPRYKIIEKKQPVAFWCNPISGHNTLYWYLQNLGQGPELLIRYENEEAVDDSQLPKDRFSAERLKGVDSTLKIQPAELGDSAVYLCASSLEGGRGEETQYFGPGTRLLVL.

The V call is TRBV6-5, the J call TRBJ2-1, with 8 bases lining up with TRBD2. CDR3 length: 13 residues. Germline values: CDR1 MNHEY, CDR2 SVGAGI. The V gene end was trimmed by 6 bases and the J gene end by 6 bases; junction bases not matched to a gene: 4. As DNA, the CDR3 is TGTGCCAGCAGAGGGCTAGCGGGCAATGAGCAGTTCTTC. This translates into CASRGLAGNEQFF.

This clone was detected only once. This rearrangement joins TRBV5-6 to TRBJ1-2; maybe TRBD1 (6 bases). The CDR3 covers 15 residues. Germline V lookup: CDR1 SGHDT, CDR2 YYEEEE. V shed 0 bases and J shed 4 bases, with 13 bases lying between them. The CDR3 DNA reads as TGTGCCAGCAGCTTGGCAGGGGATCTGAGCTATGGCTACACCTTC. It codes for CASSLAGDLSYGYTF.